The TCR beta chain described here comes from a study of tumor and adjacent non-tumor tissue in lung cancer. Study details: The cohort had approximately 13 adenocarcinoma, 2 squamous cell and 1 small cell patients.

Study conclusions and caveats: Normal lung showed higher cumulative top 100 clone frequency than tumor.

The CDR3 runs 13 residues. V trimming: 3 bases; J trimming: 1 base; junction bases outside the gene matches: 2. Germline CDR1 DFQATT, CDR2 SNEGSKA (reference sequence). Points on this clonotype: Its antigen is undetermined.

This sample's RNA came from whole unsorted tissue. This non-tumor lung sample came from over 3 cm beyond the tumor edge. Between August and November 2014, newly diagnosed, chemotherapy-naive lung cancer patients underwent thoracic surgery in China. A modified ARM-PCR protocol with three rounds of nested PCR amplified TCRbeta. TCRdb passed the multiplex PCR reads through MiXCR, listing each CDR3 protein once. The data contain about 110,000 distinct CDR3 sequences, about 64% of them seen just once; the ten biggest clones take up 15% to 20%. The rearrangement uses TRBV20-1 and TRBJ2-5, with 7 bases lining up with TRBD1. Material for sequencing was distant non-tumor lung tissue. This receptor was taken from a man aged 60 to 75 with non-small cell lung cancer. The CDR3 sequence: CSARGQPQETQYF. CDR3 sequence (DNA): TGCAGTGCTAGGGGACAGCCCCAAGAGACCCAGTACTTC.